These 13 T cell receptor beta chains originate from one sample sequenced in a study of human T cells and chemical hapten exposure. TCRdb recomputed calls from the RACE reads with MiXCR, one row per CDR3 protein. The repertoire holds about 84,000 distinct CDR3 sequences, with more than 9% as singletons. Time point denoted: patch test 2, 6 weeks after DPC sensitization. Treatment given: therapeutic diphenylcyclopropenone sensitization with weekly scalp DPC. The specimen was whole blood, collected in connection with sensitization to the hapten diphenylcyclopropenone (DPC). The receptors were gathered from a woman in her fifties or sixties with alopecia areata. Some clones in this sample may be carry-over from other donors' samples.

The chain uses TRBV7-6 and TRBJ2-1, with D tentatively TRBD1 or TRBD2 (5 bases each). Deletions cut 1 base from V and 7 bases from J, with 8 bases between. Per the germline V gene, CDR1 is SGHVS and CDR2 is FNYEAQ. The CDR3 has 13 amino acids. This chain's CDR3 is CASSLGGKNEQFF. CDR3 DNA: TGTGCCAGCAGCTTAGGGGGGAAAAATGAGCAGTTCTTC.

This clonotype occurred a few times. The rearrangement uses TRBV2 and TRBJ2-2; D remains ambiguous. This CDR3 contains 14 residues. Per the germline V gene, CDR1 is SNHLY and CDR2 is FYNNEI. Trimming removed 7 bases at V and 1 base at J, with 10 bases between. The CDR3 coding sequence is TGTGCCAGCACGGCCTGGGGGAACACCGGGGAGCTGTTTTTT. Its protein product is CASTAWGNTGELFF.

At least ten counts were recorded for this clonotype. The chain carries TRBV6-5 and TRBJ1-1; D possibly corresponds to TRBD1 (6 bases). V lost 2 bases to trimming and J lost 7 bases, with 11 bases between them. CDR1 MNHEY and CDR2 SVGAGI come from the germline V gene. This CDR3 has 13 amino acids. CDR3 nucleotides: TGTGCCAGCAGTTACGGAGGGGGGAATGAAGCTTTCTTT. This codes for CASSYGGGNEAFF.

The chain joins TRBV3-1 to TRBJ2-7; no reliable D call. This CDR3 comprises 14 residues. V lost 2 bases, J lost 3 bases, and 11 bases lay in between. The germline V gene encodes CDR1 LGHDT and CDR2 YNNKEL (reference sequence). The CDR3 reads CASSQSINNYEQYF. DNA of the CDR3: TGTGCCAGCAGCCAATCGATCAACAACTACGAGCAGTACTTC.

The rearrangement links TRBV28 to TRBJ1-5; TRBD1 might be the D (6 bases). Trimming removed 5 bases at V and 1 base at J, with 12 bases between. Germline CDR1 is MDHEN and CDR2 is SYDVKM. This CDR3 region has 15 residues. The CDR3 sequence: CASSPSRGSNQPQHF. The CDR3 DNA reads TGTGCCAGCAGTCCCTCGAGGGGGAGCAATCAGCCCCAGCATTTT.

This clonotype was observed a few times. The V and J genes are TRBV7-2 and TRBJ1-5, with D perhaps matching TRBD1 (5 bases). The CDR3 is 14 residues long. The V end was cut by 0 bases, the J end by 4 bases, with 7 bases between. Germline-derived CDR1 and CDR2 are SGHTA and FQGNSA. The CDR3 sequence: CASSLAAGNQPQHF. The DNA of the CDR3 is TGTGCCAGCAGCTTAGCGGCAGGGAATCAGCCCCAGCATTTT.

In this sample, this clonotype turned up many times. The V and J genes are TRBV12-3 or TRBV12-4 and TRBJ2-5; D call uncertain. The CDR3 spans 11 residues. Trimming removed 3 bases from V and 3 bases from J, with 2 bases in between. Written as DNA, the CDR3 is TGTGCCAGCAGTTTTAAAGAGACCCAGTACTTC. This sequence encodes CASSFKETQYF.

The table lists this clonotype with a few counts. This sequence joins TRBV5-5 and TRBJ2-7, with D unclear. In germline, CDR1 is SGHKS, CDR2 YYEKEE (reference sequence). V lost 3 bases and J 1 base, leaving 11 bases between the germline ends. The length of the CDR3 is 14 residues. The CDR3 DNA is TGTGCCAGCAGCTCCGAAGGAGCGTCCTACGAGCAGTACTTC. It specifies CASSSEGASYEQYF.

This clonotype was detected a few times. The chain carries TRBV6-1 and TRBJ2-1, with D perhaps being TRBD1 or TRBD2 (5 bases each). The germline gives CDR1 MNHNS, CDR2 SASEGT. V lost 10 bases to trimming and J lost 8 bases, with 18 bases between them. CDR3 length: 13 residues. Here the CDR3 DNA reads TGTGCCACCTACATAGAGGGGTCTTATGAGCAGTTCTTC. This translates into CATYIEGSYEQFF.

This clonotype was counted between two and nine times. The V and J genes are TRBV6-5 and TRBJ2-4, with 7 bases aligning to TRBD1. V dropped 2 bases and J dropped 6; count of bases not matched to a gene: 7. CDR1 and CDR2 (germline): MNHEY, SVGAGI. The CDR3 consists of 15 residues. The CDR3 here is CASSYRRGQGNIQYF. The CDR3 DNA reads as TGTGCCAGCAGTTACAGAAGGGGGCAGGGAAACATTCAGTACTTC.

This clonotype has at least ten counts. The V gene is TRBV7-8, the J gene TRBJ1-4; unclear D gene. This CDR3 has 15 residues. The V end lost 5 bases, the J end lost 8 bases, and 18 bases lay between the germline ends. Germline values: CDR1 SGHVS, CDR2 FQNEAQ. Here the CDR3 DNA reads TGTGCCAGCAGCCCGCGAGGCTATGAGGACGAAAAACTGTTTTTT. This encodes CASSPRGYEDEKLFF.

This clonotype was detected many times. The chain employs TRBV6-1 and TRBJ2-1; 13 bases are a match to TRBD2. J gave up 5 bases and V 7 bases, and 2 bases lay outside the gene matches. CDR1 MNHNS and CDR2 SASEGT come from the germline V gene. The CDR3 loop spans 14 amino acids. The chain's CDR3 is CASIGTSGNNEQFF. In nucleotides, the CDR3 is TGTGCCAGCATTGGGACTAGCGGGAACAATGAGCAGTTCTTC.

This clonotype was recorded many times. This sequence joins TRBV6-2 or TRBV6-3 and TRBJ1-4, with a tentative D call TRBD1 (6 bases). Per the germline V gene, CDR1 is MNHEY and CDR2 is SVGEGT. V was shortened by 5 bases and J by 5 bases, with 21 bases between the two germline ends. The CDR3 runs to 17 residues. The CDR3 nucleotides read TGTGCCAGCAGTCCCCGGGACACCTTCTCCATGAATGAAAAACTGTTTTTT. It specifies CASSPRDTFSMNEKLFF.